Below are 32 T cell receptor beta chains sequenced from a single sample in a study of early T cells in non-severe SARS-CoV-2 infection. TCRdb redid the calling of the 5' RACE reads with MiXCR, one entry per CDR3 protein. The data show roughly 80,000 distinct CDR3 sequences, roughly 12% seen once. Sample: whole blood, taken at baseline. All receptors come from an adult who was a healthcare worker with PCR-confirmed SARS-CoV-2 infection or an uninfected control (not recorded which).

The rearrangement links TRBV12-3 or TRBV12-4 to TRBJ2-3; D unclear. V lost 6 bases and J lost 4, with 5 bases in between. The CDR3 spans 11 residues. DNA of the CDR3: TGTGCCAGCAGCGCGGCAGATACGCAGTATTTT. Protein sequence: CASSAADTQYF.

The chain carries TRBV5-5 and TRBJ2-7; 8 bases align to TRBD1. Germline V gene data show CDR1 as SGHKS and CDR2 as YYEKEE (reference sequence). CDR3 size: 14 residues. V dropped 0 bases and J dropped 6; count of bases not matched to a gene: 5. The DNA for the CDR3 is TGTGCCAGCAGCTTGGAACAGGGGGTAACCGAGCAGTACTTC. Translating it yields CASSLEQGVTEQYF. Full variable domain (outside the CDR3, taken from reference TRBV5-5 and TRBJ2-7): DAGVTQSPTHLIKTRGQQVTLRCSPISGHKSVSWYQQVLGQGPQFIFQYYEKEERGRGNFPDRFSARQFPNYSSELNVNALLLGDSALYLCASSLEQGVTEQYFGPGTRLTVT.

V and J are TRBV9 and TRBJ1-1, with D unclear. Trimming cost V 0 bases and J 2 bases, with 5 bases left between them. The CDR3 has 13 amino acids. Germline V CDR1 and CDR2: SGDLS, YYNGEE. CDR3 DNA sequence: TGTGCCAGCAGCGTAGTCAGTAACACTGAAGCTTTCTTT. Residues: CASSVVSNTEAFF. The variable domain in full, with the rest retrieved from reference TRBV9 and TRBJ1-1, is DSGVTQTPKHLITATGQRVTLRCSPRSGDLSVYWYQQSLDQGLQFLIQYYNGEERAKGNILERFSAQQFPDLHSELNLSSLELGDSALYFCASSVVSNTEAFFGQGTRLTVV.

This clonotype was recorded at least ten times. This sequence joins TRBV9 and TRBJ1-1, with D unclear. V lost 4 bases, J lost 8 bases, and 9 bases lay in between. Germline assignment: CDR1 SGDLS and CDR2 YYNGEE. This CDR3 comprises 11 residues. CDR3 sequence: CASSTRGEAFF. In nucleotides, the CDR3 is TGTGCCAGCAGCACACGTGGGGAAGCTTTCTTT.

The sample holds a few counts of this clonotype. The rearrangement links TRBV5-1 to TRBJ2-7; 7 nucleotides match TRBD1. After removal of 0 bases from V and 5 bases from J, the junction contained 8 bases not matched to a gene. The length of the CDR3 is 15 residues. Germline V gene sequence: CDR1 SGHRS, CDR2 YFSETQ. DNA of the CDR3: TGCGCCAGCAGCTTGGGCACAGGGGTTACCCACGAGCAGTACTTC. It is translated as CASSLGTGVTHEQYF. Full variable domain (remainder filled in from reference TRBV5-1 and TRBJ2-7): KAGVTQTPRYLIKTRGQQVTLSCSPISGHRSVSWYQQTPGQGLQFLFEYFSETQRNKGNFPGRFSGRQFSNSRSEMNVSTLELGDSALYLCASSLGTGVTHEQYFGPGTRLTVT.

The J gene is TRBJ2-7, the V gene TRBV12-3 or TRBV12-4, with 10 bases aligning to TRBD1. Trimming took 6 bases from V and 2 from J; bases not matched to a gene: 7. CDR3 size: 15 residues. The CDR3 nucleotides read TGTGCCAGCAGCCTTAGCGGGACAGGGGCCTACGAGCAGTACTTC. This codes for CASSLSGTGAYEQYF.

On this clonotype itself: The junction departs from germline at one end; a sequencing error may be responsible. The chain has TRBV6-6 and TRBJ2-7; D is uncertain. From germline, CDR1 is MNHNY and CDR2 SVGAGI (reference sequence). The CDR3 is made up of 15 amino acids. CDR3 nucleotide sequence: TGTGTCAGCAGTCCCCGGAATACACCCGCCTACGAGCAGTACTTC. It yields the protein CVSSPRNTPAYEQYF.

The sample holds a few counts of this clonotype. The gene calls are TRBV11-2 and TRBJ2-1; a weak D match, TRBD2 (5 bases). The CDR3 is 15 residues long. Trimming stripped 0 bases from V and 12 bases from J, with 18 bases between. Germline lookup yields CDR1 SGHAT and CDR2 FQNNGV. The CDR3 is CASSLDVGYGLRQFF. CDR3 coding DNA: TGTGCCAGCAGCTTAGATGTCGGGTATGGACTTAGGCAGTTCTTC.

The chain joins TRBV5-5 to TRBJ2-7; a weak D match, TRBD2 (5 bases). The CDR3 loop spans 14 amino acids. Per the germline V gene, CDR1 is SGHKS and CDR2 is YYEKEE (reference sequence). Trimming cost V 0 bases and J 6 bases, with 13 bases left between them. CDR3 amino acids: CASSLAFGGGEQYF. DNA of the CDR3: TGTGCCAGCAGCTTGGCCTTTGGAGGTGGCGAGCAGTACTTC.

This clonotype was seen at least ten times. The J gene is TRBJ2-7, the V gene TRBV28; possibly TRBD2 for D (5 bases). V lost 7 bases and J lost 0, with 16 bases in between. CDR3 length equals 15 residues. Germline V gene data show CDR1 as MDHEN and CDR2 as SYDVKM. The DNA for the CDR3 is TGTGCCAGCAAGAGTCCGGGAAGCATCTCCTACGAGCAGTACTTC. Its translation is CASKSPGSISYEQYF.

The chain joins TRBV9 to TRBJ1-1; 10 positions match TRBD1. Germline assignment: CDR1 SGDLS and CDR2 YYNGEE. The CDR3 sequence is 15 residues long. With V trimmed by 2 bases and J by 3 bases, 4 bases remained unmatched. CDR3 DNA sequence: TGTGCCAGCAGCGTGACAGGGGGCAGCGACACTGAAGCTTTCTTT. Amino acids: CASSVTGGSDTEAFF.

The V call is TRBV12-3 or TRBV12-4, the J call TRBJ2-3, with 9 nucleotides matching TRBD2. J gave up 3 bases and V 8 bases, and 9 bases lay outside the gene matches. The CDR3 consists of 15 residues. In DNA form, the CDR3 reads TGTGCCAGCTCTAAGCGGGGGGCTGGGACAGATACGCAGTATTTT. Protein sequence: CASSKRGAGTDTQYF.

The rearrangement uses TRBV28 and TRBJ2-7, with TRBD1 matching over 7 bases. V trimming: 6 bases; J trimming: 2 bases; junction bases outside the gene matches: 7. CDR1 MDHEN and CDR2 SYDVKM come from the germline V gene. The CDR3 spans 14 residues. CDR3 nucleotides: TGTGCCAGCAGCCCAGGGGGATCGGCCTACGAGCAGTACTTC. The encoded protein is CASSPGGSAYEQYF. Supplemented by reference TRBV28 and TRBJ2-7, the full variable domain reads DVKVTQSSRYLVKRTGEKVFLECVQDMDHENMFWYRQDPGLGLRLIYFSYDVKMKEKGDIPEGYSVSREKKERFSLILESASTNQTSMYLCASSPGGSAYEQYFGPGTRLTVT.

The genes are TRBV4-2 and TRBJ2-1; 9 bases are a match to TRBD2. Germline V gene lookup returns CDR1 LGHNA and CDR2 YNFKEQ. V lost 0 bases, J lost 0 bases, and 6 bases stayed unmatched. This CDR3 region has 18 residues. The CDR3 DNA reads as TGTGCCAGCAGCCAAGATGGCCTAGCGGGGATCTCCTACAATGAGCAGTTCTTC. Translation: CASSQDGLAGISYNEQFF.

The chain combines TRBV7-2 with TRBJ2-1; no clear D gene. This CDR3 has 17 residues. The V end lost 1 base, the J end lost 6 bases, and 19 bases lay between the germline ends. CDR1 is SGHTA, CDR2 FQGNSA, per germline. The CDR3 DNA is TGTGCCAGCAGCTTAGGGCAGGTCTCGGGTGTACGCAATGAGCAGTTCTTC. Protein: CASSLGQVSGVRNEQFF.

The sample holds many counts of this clonotype. The chain is built from TRBV7-6 and TRBJ1-4; D not certain. This CDR3 region has 12 residues. Germline V gene data show CDR1 as SGHVS and CDR2 as FNYEAQ. V gave up 5 bases and J gave up 5 bases, with 6 bases separating them. Here the CDR3 reads CASSLLNEKLFF. DNA of the CDR3: TGTGCCAGCAGCCTCTTAAATGAAAAACTGTTTTTT.

V and J are TRBV4-2 and TRBJ1-4, with a possible D match to TRBD1 (5 bases). CDR3 length: 14 amino acids. Trimming removed 3 bases from V and 7 bases from J, with 12 bases in between. Germline lookup yields CDR1 LGHNA and CDR2 YNFKEQ. This chain's CDR3 is CASSQGGTVEKLFF. The CDR3, as DNA: TGTGCCAGCAGCCAGGGCGGGACGGTTGAAAAACTGTTTTTT.

The gene calls are TRBV5-4 and TRBJ2-3, with 9 bases that match TRBD1. The germline CDR1 and CDR2 sequences are SGHNT and YYREEE (reference sequence). Germline trimming cut 4 bases from V and 4 bases from J; bases unmatched to any gene: 7. CDR3 size: 15 residues. Here the CDR3 DNA reads TGTGCCAGCAGCCCCAACAGGGGGCGCCCAGATACGCAGTATTTT. Its translation: CASSPNRGRPDTQYF.

This chain links TRBV5-4 with TRBJ2-5, with D possibly being TRBD2 (7 bases). The CDR3 contains 15 residues. The germline V gene encodes CDR1 SGHNT and CDR2 YYREEE (reference sequence). V lost 0 bases to trimming and J lost 1 base, with 10 bases between them. The CDR3 here is CASSLEGGAQETQYF. The DNA for the CDR3 is TGTGCCAGCAGCTTGGAGGGGGGGGCCCAAGAGACCCAGTACTTC.

The sample holds a few counts of this clonotype. The chain employs TRBV2 and TRBJ2-5; TRBD2 matches at 10 bases. The CDR3 loop spans 16 amino acids. Germline-derived CDR1 and CDR2 are SNHLY and FYNNEI. V was pared by 4 bases and J by 1 base, with 6 bases of the junction left unmatched. The CDR3 is CASSVPIAGGQETQYF. The CDR3 nucleotides are TGTGCCAGCAGTGTTCCAATAGCGGGGGGCCAAGAGACCCAGTACTTC.

CDR3 sequence (DNA): TGCAGTGCTCACGGACAGGGTGGTCCCTATGGCTACACCTTC. This encodes CSAHGQGGPYGYTF. The chain employs TRBV20-1 and TRBJ1-2; 8 bases match TRBD1. The length of the CDR3 is 14 residues. V gave up 5 bases and J gave up 4 bases; unmatched junction bases: 9. Germline lookup yields CDR1 DFQATT and CDR2 SNEGSKA (reference sequence).

This clonotype was observed at least ten times. This chain uses TRBV6-6 with TRBJ2-3; D gene ambiguous. The CDR3 is 11 residues long. CDR1 and CDR2 (germline): MNHNY, SVGAGI (reference sequence). Trimming shortened V by 5 bases and J by 3 bases, and 3 bases separated the two germline ends. The CDR3 sequence is CASSKTDTQYF. The CDR3 coding sequence is TGTGCCAGCAGTAAAACAGATACGCAGTATTTT.

The chain couples TRBV20-1 to TRBJ2-1; unclear D gene. V lost 5 bases and J 8 bases, leaving 13 bases between the germline ends. The CDR3 extends over 12 amino acids. Germline CDR1 is DFQATT and CDR2 is SNEGSKA (reference sequence). In DNA form, the CDR3 reads TGCAGTGCTCTACCAGGTTGGGATGAGCAGTTCTTC. This codes for CSALPGWDEQFF.

This clonotype was observed a few times. The V and J genes are TRBV12-3 or TRBV12-4 and TRBJ1-3, with D unresolved. V was pared by 6 bases and J by 0 bases, with 12 bases between. The CDR3 consists of 15 residues. CDR3 residues: CASRLQTSSGNTIYF. The CDR3 DNA reads TGTGCCAGCAGACTTCAGACCTCCTCTGGAAACACCATATATTTT.

This clonotype turned up a few times. The CDR3 loop is CASSFAQYYGYTF. Here the CDR3 DNA reads TGTGCCAGCAGTTTTGCCCAATACTATGGCTACACCTTC. The chain couples TRBV12-3 or TRBV12-4 to TRBJ1-2, with unresolved D. V lost 3 bases, J lost 3 bases, and 8 bases lay in between. CDR3 length: 13 amino acids.

This clonotype occurred once. The chain uses TRBV29-1 and TRBJ2-7; unclear D gene. Trimming stripped 4 bases from V and 3 bases from J, with 10 bases between. Germline CDR1 and CDR2: SQVTM and ANQGSEA. There are 12 residues in the CDR3. CDR3 bases: TGCAGCGTTGTCCAGGACGGCTACGAGCAGTACTTC. Protein product: CSVVQDGYEQYF.

This chain joins TRBV18 and TRBJ2-5, with D perhaps matching TRBD1 (5 bases). Deletions cut 0 bases from V and 2 bases from J, with 7 bases between. The CDR3 runs to 14 residues. Germline CDR1 and CDR2: KGHSH and LQKENI. The CDR3 DNA reads TGTGCCAGCTCACCACCGGCAGGGCAAGAGACCCAGTACTTC. Protein product: CASSPPAGQETQYF.

The V and J genes are TRBV25-1 and TRBJ2-5, with 12 nucleotides matching TRBD2. This CDR3 is 17 amino acids long. With 6 bases clipped from V and 5 bases from J, the junction kept 13 bases outside the gene matches. Per the germline V gene, CDR1 is MGHDK and CDR2 is SYGVNS. The CDR3 protein is CASREVRRTSGVETQYF. The CDR3 nucleotides are TGTGCCAGCAGGGAAGTTCGCCGGACTAGCGGGGTCGAGACCCAGTACTTC.

The J gene is TRBJ1-4, the V gene TRBV12-3 or TRBV12-4; D is unclear. V was clipped by 7 bases and J by 5 bases, with 5 bases between them. This CDR3 spans 11 amino acids. CDR3 nucleotides: TGTGCCAGCAAGAGAAATGAAAAACTGTTTTTT. This codes for CASKRNEKLFF.

This clonotype was found a few times. The chain carries TRBV5-5 and TRBJ1-6; the D gene is possibly TRBD1 (6 bases). The germline gives CDR1 SGHKS, CDR2 YYEKEE (reference sequence). The CDR3 is made up of 14 amino acids. Trimming left V 4 bases short and J 6 bases short, with 11 bases between. This CDR3 reads CASSPGQPNSPLHF. The CDR3, as DNA: TGTGCCAGCAGCCCCGGACAGCCTAATTCACCCCTCCACTTT.

The sample holds a few counts of this clonotype. The rearrangement links TRBV6-1 to TRBJ1-2; possible D gene TRBD1, 5 bases. CDR3 length equals 12 residues. Per germline, CDR1 MNHNS and CDR2 SASEGT. Trimming took off 6 bases at V and 4 bases at J, with 9 bases between the two ends. This CDR3 is CASSAGPYGYTF. The CDR3 nucleotides read TGTGCCAGCAGCGCGGGGCCCTATGGCTACACCTTC.

The chain joins TRBV20-1 to TRBJ2-4; 7 bases match TRBD1. CDR1 and CDR2 from the germline V gene are DFQATT and SNEGSKA (reference sequence). The CDR3 extends over 17 amino acids. V gave up 3 bases and J gave up 1 base; unmatched junction bases: 12. The CDR3 bases are TGCAGTGCTAGGACGGGCGACAGGGATTGGGCCAAAAACATTCAGTACTTC. It is translated as CSARTGDRDWAKNIQYF.